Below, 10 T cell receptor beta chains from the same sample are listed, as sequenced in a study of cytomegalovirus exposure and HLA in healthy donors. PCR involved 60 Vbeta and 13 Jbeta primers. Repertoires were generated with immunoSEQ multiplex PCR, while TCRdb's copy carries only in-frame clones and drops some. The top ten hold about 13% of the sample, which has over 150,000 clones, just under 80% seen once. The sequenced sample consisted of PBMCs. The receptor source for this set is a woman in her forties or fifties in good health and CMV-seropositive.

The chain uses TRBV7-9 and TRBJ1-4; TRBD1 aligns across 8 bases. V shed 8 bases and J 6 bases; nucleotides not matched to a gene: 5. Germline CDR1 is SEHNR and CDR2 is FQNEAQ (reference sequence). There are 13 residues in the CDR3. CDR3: CASVQGADEKLFF. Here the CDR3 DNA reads TGTGCCAGCGTTCAGGGGGCGGATGAAAAACTGTTTTTT.

The CDR3 is CASSRQGGGTEAFF. The CDR3 DNA is TGTGCCAGCAGTAGACAGGGCGGCGGCACTGAAGCTTTCTTT. The chain combines TRBV28 with TRBJ1-1; 7 nucleotides align to TRBD1. The CDR3 has 14 amino acids. The V and J ends lost 5 bases and 4 bases, in that order; junction bases with no gene match: 7. The germline gives CDR1 MDHEN, CDR2 SYDVKM.

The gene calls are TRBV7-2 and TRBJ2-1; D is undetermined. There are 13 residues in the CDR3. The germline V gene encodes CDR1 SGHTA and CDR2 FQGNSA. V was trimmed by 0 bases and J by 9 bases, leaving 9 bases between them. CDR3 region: CASSLAAISEQFF. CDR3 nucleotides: TGTGCCAGCAGCTTAGCGGCAATTTCTGAGCAGTTCTTC.

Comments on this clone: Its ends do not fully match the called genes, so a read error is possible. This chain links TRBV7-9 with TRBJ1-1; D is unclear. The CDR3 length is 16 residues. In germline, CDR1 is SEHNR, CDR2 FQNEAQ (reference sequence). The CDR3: CSSSPWEGDMNTEAFF. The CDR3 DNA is TGTTCCAGCAGCCCGTGGGAGGGAGACATGAACACTGAAGCTTTCTTT.

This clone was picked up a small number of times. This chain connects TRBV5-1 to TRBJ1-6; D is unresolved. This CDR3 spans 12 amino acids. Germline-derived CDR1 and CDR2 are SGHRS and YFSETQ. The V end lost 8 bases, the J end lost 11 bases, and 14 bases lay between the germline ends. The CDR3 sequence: CASKIEGTPLHF. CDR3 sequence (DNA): TGCGCCAGTAAAATCGAGGGCACACCCCTCCACTTT.

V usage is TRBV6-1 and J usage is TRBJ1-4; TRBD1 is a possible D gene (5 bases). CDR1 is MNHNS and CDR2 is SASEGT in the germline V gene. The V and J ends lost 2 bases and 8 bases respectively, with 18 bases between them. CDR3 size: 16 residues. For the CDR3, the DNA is TGTGCCAGCAGTGAAATGAGGGGAGGGTATCAGGAAAAACTGTTTTTT. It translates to CASSEMRGGYQEKLFF.

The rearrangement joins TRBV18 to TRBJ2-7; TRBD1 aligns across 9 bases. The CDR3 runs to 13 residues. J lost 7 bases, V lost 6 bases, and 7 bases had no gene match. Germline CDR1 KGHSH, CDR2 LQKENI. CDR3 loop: CASSRQGVGEQYF. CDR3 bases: TGTGCCAGCTCGAGACAGGGGGTAGGGGAGCAGTACTTC. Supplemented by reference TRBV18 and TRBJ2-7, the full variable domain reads NAGVMQNPRHLVRRRGQEARLRCSPMKGHSHVYWYRQLPEEGLKFMVYLQKENIIDESGMPKERFSAEFPKEGPSILRIQQVVRGDSAAYFCASSRQGVGEQYFGPGTRLTVT.

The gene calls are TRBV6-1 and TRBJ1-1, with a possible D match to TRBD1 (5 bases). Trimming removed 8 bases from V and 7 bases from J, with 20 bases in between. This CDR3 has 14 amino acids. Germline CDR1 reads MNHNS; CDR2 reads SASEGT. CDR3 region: CASLLLAGRGEAFF. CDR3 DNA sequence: TGTGCCAGCCTCCTTCTGGCAGGGCGAGGTGAAGCTTTCTTT.

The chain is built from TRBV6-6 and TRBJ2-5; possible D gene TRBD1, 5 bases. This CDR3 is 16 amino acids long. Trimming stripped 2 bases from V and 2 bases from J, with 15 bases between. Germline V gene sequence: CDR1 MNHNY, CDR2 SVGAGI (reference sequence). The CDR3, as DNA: TGTGCCAGCAGTTACACCCCCCTCAGGGTACAAGAGACCCAGTACTTC. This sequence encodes CASSYTPLRVQETQYF.

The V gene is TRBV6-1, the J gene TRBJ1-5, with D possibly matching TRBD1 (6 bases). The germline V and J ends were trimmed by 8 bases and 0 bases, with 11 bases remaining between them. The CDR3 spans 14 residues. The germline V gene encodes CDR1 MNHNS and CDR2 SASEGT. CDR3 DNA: TGTGCCAGCCTACCAGGGGATAGCAATCAGCCCCAGCATTTT. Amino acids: CASLPGDSNQPQHF.